This T cell receptor (beta chain) is from a study of shared clonotypes between healthy human individuals. Study overall: Donors had three CD4 naive, three CD4 memory, two CD8 naive and one CD8 memory plate apiece. Whole-study findings and limits: Sample collection involved blood only; tissue repertoires are likely different. Generally, naive subsets (rather than memory subsets) showed larger estimated richness. Despite large depth, rarefaction showed incomplete sorted-subset sequencing.

Libraries were prepared by immunoSEQ multiplex PCR; TCRdb keeps only in-frame clonotypes and omits some of them. The sample lists some 1,900,000 clones, over 85% seen once, with under 1.5% in the top ten. Terminally differentiated effector memory CD45RA+ cells were left out of the naive CD8 fraction, which was CD45RO-negative and positively selected for CCR7. Note on this clone: What it recognizes is unknown.

The sample comprised naive CD8+ T cells sorted from blood. This clonotype originated in a man younger than 30 in good health.

This CDR3 reads CASSFSGGDYEQYF. CDR3 bases: TGTGCCAGCAGTTTTAGCGGGGGGGACTACGAGCAGTACTTC. The chain is built from TRBV28 and TRBJ2-7; TRBD2 matches 11 bases. The trim removed 3 bases at V and 3 bases at J, leaving 1 base unmatched. CDR3 length: 14 amino acids. Germline CDR1 reads MDHEN; CDR2 reads SYDVKM.